The sequence of this T cell receptor beta chain was determined in a study of human T cells and chemical hapten exposure. The study, taken as a whole, reports: With DPC sensitization, TCRs exceeding 1 in 1000 frequency showed no change.

This clonotype was detected many times. Its cognate antigen is unknown. Documented time point: patch test 1, 2 weeks after DPC sensitization. The treatment denotes: therapeutic diphenylcyclopropenone sensitization with weekly scalp DPC. TCRdb redid the calling of the RACE reads with MiXCR, one entry per CDR3 protein. The table has 340,000 or so distinct CDR3 sequences, approximately 6.9% seen once; the top ten hold approximately 8.9%. From germline, CDR1 is DFQATT and CDR2 SNEGSKA (reference sequence). The CDR3 extends over 16 amino acids. V trimming: 0 bases; J trimming: 2 bases; junction bases outside the gene matches: 8.

The sample here was whole blood, taken in connection with sensitization to the hapten diphenylcyclopropenone (DPC). The chain carries TRBV20-1 and TRBJ2-3, with 7 bases aligning to TRBD2. The receptor's source is a woman aged 18-29 years with alopecia areata. Some clones in this sample may be carry-over from other donors' samples. As DNA, the CDR3 is TGCAGTGCTAGAGATCCCCGAACTAGCGCCACAGATACGCAGTATTTT. Protein: CSARDPRTSATDTQYF.